These T cell receptor beta chains were read from a single sample in a study of Ad26.COV2.S vaccination and SARS-CoV-2 variants. Using immunoSEQ multiplex PCR, the repertoire was profiled, and TCRdb retains in-frame clones only, with some absent. Among around 300,000 clones listed, 86% were seen once. Sequenced here: peripheral blood, sampled in a trial of Ad26.COV2.S vaccine versus placebo. These TCRs come from a person between 18 and 60 years old who received the Ad26.COV2.S COVID-19 vaccine or a placebo. Both conserved end residues are part of each CDR3. D genes are given only for firm matches. Where a row states a size, it is once, few, many or the class of an expanded clone; other rows omit it.

d_call: TRBD1
clone_size: once
v_call: TRBV28
j_call: TRBJ2-4
cdr3_nt: TGTGCCAGCAGGCCTGAGGGGGCGCAGTACATTCAGTACTTC
cdr3_aa: CASRPEGAQYIQYF

d_call: TRBD1
clone_size: .
v_call: TRBV5-1
j_call: TRBJ2-1
cdr3_nt: TGCGCCAGCAGTCCCGATGGACAGGGAACGGGTGAGCAGTTCTTC
cdr3_aa: CASSPDGQGTGEQFF

d_call: TRBD1
clone_size: once
v_call: TRBV19
j_call: TRBJ1-2
cdr3_nt: TGTGCCAGTAGTATGGAGGGGGCTGGCGGCTACACCTTC
cdr3_aa: CASSMEGAGGYTF

d_call: .
clone_size: few
v_call: TRBV19
j_call: TRBJ1-1
cdr3_nt: TGTGCCAGTAGTATAACAGGCAGGGTCTCTGAAGCTTTCTTT
cdr3_aa: CASSITGRVSEAFF

d_call: TRBD1
clone_size: .
v_call: TRBV5-1
j_call: TRBJ2-7
cdr3_nt: TGCGCCAGCAGCTTGGACGGGACAGCCTCCTACGAGCAGTACTTC
cdr3_aa: CASSLDGTASYEQYF

d_call: .
clone_size: .
v_call: TRBV2
j_call: TRBJ1-2
cdr3_nt: TGTGCCAGCAGTGAGACTCGGGGAATCTATGGCTACACCTTC
cdr3_aa: CASSETRGIYGYTF

d_call: .
clone_size: .
v_call: TRBV7-9
j_call: TRBJ1-6
cdr3_nt: TGTGCCAGCAGCTTAGGAGGGATTCTCTCCTATAATTCACCCCTCCACTTT
cdr3_aa: CASSLGGILSYNSPLHF

d_call: TRBD2
clone_size: .
v_call: TRBV5-1
j_call: TRBJ2-3
cdr3_nt: TGCGCCAGCAGGCATAGCGGGGACAGCACAGATACGCAGTATTTT
cdr3_aa: CASRHSGDSTDTQYF

d_call: TRBD2
clone_size: .
v_call: TRBV30
j_call: TRBJ2-1
cdr3_nt: TGTGCCTCGGGACTAGCGGGAGGGCCCTACAATGAGCAGTTCTTC
cdr3_aa: CASGLAGGPYNEQFF

d_call: .
clone_size: .
v_call: TRBV7-2
j_call: TRBJ2-1
cdr3_nt: TGTGCCAGCAGCATGTGGACCCACAATGAGCAGTTCTTC
cdr3_aa: CASSMWTHNEQFF